A selection of T cell receptor beta chains follows, all from one sample in a study of breast tumors, draining lymph nodes, adjacent tissues. MiXCR was run by TCRdb on the multiplex PCR reads, yielding one entry per CDR3 protein. Counted here are fewer than 200,000 distinct CDR3 sequences, around a third occurring once; the ten biggest clones make up 4% to 5.5%. The sample consisted of axillary lymph node tissue. The receptors stem from a female donor with breast cancer. Some clones in this sample may be carry-over from other donors' samples. The CDR3 runs from the conserved cysteine through the conserved F or W. A D gene is named only where the DNA matches it firmly. The size of a clone is reported for some rows only, either as once, few or many, or as a class for expanded clones.

cdr3_nt: TGCGCCGGCAGCTGGACAGGGCCCGGGGAGCTGTTTTTT
cdr3_aa: CAGSWTGPGELFF
v_call: TRBV7-9
j_call: TRBJ2-2
clone_size: -
d_call: TRBD1

cdr3_nt: TGTGCCAGCACCTACGGGACCGGGGAGCTGTTTTTT
cdr3_aa: CASTYGTGELFF
v_call: TRBV6-5
j_call: TRBJ2-2
clone_size: many
d_call: -

cdr3_nt: TGCGCCAGCAGCTTGGGGGGCCGGGGAGATACGCAGTATTTT
cdr3_aa: CASSLGGRGDTQYF
v_call: TRBV5-1
j_call: TRBJ2-3
clone_size: many
d_call: -

cdr3_nt: TGTGCCAGCAGCATACGGGACGGCACCGGGGAGCTGTTTTTT
cdr3_aa: CASSIRDGTGELFF
v_call: TRBV7-9
j_call: TRBJ2-2
clone_size: -
d_call: -

cdr3_nt: TGTGCCAGCAGTTTACTACCGGGTGGCTTCTACGAGCAGTACTTC
cdr3_aa: CASSLLPGGFYEQYF
v_call: TRBV27
j_call: TRBJ2-7
clone_size: few
d_call: -

cdr3_nt: TGTGCCAGCAGCTTAGATAGCCCCGGGACTAGCGGGGTAGTAGGAGAGACCCAGTACTTC
cdr3_aa: CASSLDSPGTSGVVGETQYF
v_call: TRBV7-6
j_call: TRBJ2-5
clone_size: -
d_call: TRBD2

cdr3_nt: TGTGCCAGCCGTTCTAAGGGGGACACTGAAGCTTTCTTT
cdr3_aa: CASRSKGDTEAFF
v_call: TRBV12-3/TRBV12-4
j_call: TRBJ1-1
clone_size: -
d_call: -

cdr3_nt: TGTGCCAGCAGCGGACTAGCGGCATCGAGGGATACGCAGTATTTT
cdr3_aa: CASSGLAASRDTQYF
v_call: TRBV9
j_call: TRBJ2-3
clone_size: many
d_call: TRBD2

cdr3_nt: TGTGCCAGCTCACCGTCCAGGGGGTTCGGCTCCTACGAGCAGTACTTC
cdr3_aa: CASSPSRGFGSYEQYF
v_call: TRBV18
j_call: TRBJ2-7
clone_size: many
d_call: TRBD1

cdr3_nt: TGTGCCAGCAGTTACGCCCAGAGCGGGAGCGGAAATGAGCAGTTCTTC
cdr3_aa: CASSYAQSGSGNEQFF
v_call: TRBV6-2/TRBV6-3
j_call: TRBJ2-1
clone_size: -
d_call: TRBD2

cdr3_nt: TGTGCCAGCAGTTACCAGGGCGCTGGGGCCAACGTCCTGACTTTC
cdr3_aa: CASSYQGAGANVLTF
v_call: TRBV6-5
j_call: TRBJ2-6
clone_size: many
d_call: -

cdr3_nt: TGTGCCAGCAGAGGTCCGGGACAGATCGTGAACACTGAAGCTTTCTTT
cdr3_aa: CASRGPGQIVNTEAFF
v_call: TRBV27
j_call: TRBJ1-1
clone_size: -
d_call: TRBD1

cdr3_nt: TGTGCCAGCAGCTTAACTAGTAGCGGGGGGGGAGAGACCCAGTACTTC
cdr3_aa: CASSLTSSGGGETQYF
v_call: TRBV7-3
j_call: TRBJ2-5
clone_size: -
d_call: TRBD2

cdr3_nt: TGTGCCAGCAGCTCCCTTGGGACAGGGGGCAATCAGCCCCAGCATTTT
cdr3_aa: CASSSLGTGGNQPQHF
v_call: TRBV11-2
j_call: TRBJ1-5
clone_size: -
d_call: TRBD1

cdr3_nt: TGTGCCATCAGCCCCGCGAACACTGAAGCTTTCTTT
cdr3_aa: CAISPANTEAFF
v_call: TRBV10-3
j_call: TRBJ1-1
clone_size: -
d_call: -

cdr3_nt: TGCGCCAGCAGCTTGGCCGGATTTACGCAGTATTTT
cdr3_aa: CASSLAGFTQYF
v_call: TRBV5-1
j_call: TRBJ2-3
clone_size: once
d_call: -

cdr3_nt: TGCAGTGCTAGAGATCTTGACTCACCGAACACTGAAGCTTTCTTT
cdr3_aa: CSARDLDSPNTEAFF
v_call: TRBV20-1
j_call: TRBJ1-1
clone_size: -
d_call: -

cdr3_nt: TGTGCCAGCAGCCGGCAGGTAGCGGGGCCGACCTACGAGCAGTACTTC
cdr3_aa: CASSRQVAGPTYEQYF
v_call: TRBV5-5
j_call: TRBJ2-7
clone_size: many
d_call: TRBD2

cdr3_nt: TGCGCCAGCAGTGCTGAGACTAGCGGGAGGGCCAGAGGGGAGCAGTACTTC
cdr3_aa: CASSAETSGRARGEQYF
v_call: TRBV10-1
j_call: TRBJ2-7
clone_size: -
d_call: TRBD2

cdr3_nt: TGTGCCAGCAGCCCCACCCCGGGACAGGGGACGAACACCGGGGAGCTGTTTTTT
cdr3_aa: CASSPTPGQGTNTGELFF
v_call: TRBV12-3/TRBV12-4
j_call: TRBJ2-2
clone_size: many
d_call: TRBD1

cdr3_nt: TGTGCCAGCAGCCACGCGGGGGTAAACACCGGGGAGCTGTTTTTT
cdr3_aa: CASSHAGVNTGELFF
v_call: TRBV6-6
j_call: TRBJ2-2
clone_size: few
d_call: TRBD2

cdr3_nt: TGCAGTGCTAGAGACCAGACAGGCAATCAGCCCCAGCATTTT
cdr3_aa: CSARDQTGNQPQHF
v_call: TRBV20-1
j_call: TRBJ1-5
clone_size: many
d_call: -

cdr3_nt: TGTGCCAGCAGCGCCAGCAGCTTAGGGGCGTACACAGATACGCAGTATTTT
cdr3_aa: CASSASSLGAYTDTQYF
v_call: TRBV7-1
j_call: TRBJ2-3
clone_size: -
d_call: -

cdr3_nt: TGTGCCAGCAGCTTGGAGCGGGAGTGGGAGACCCAGTACTTC
cdr3_aa: CASSLEREWETQYF
v_call: TRBV5-6
j_call: TRBJ2-5
clone_size: -
d_call: TRBD2

cdr3_nt: TGTGCCAGCAGCTCCGACAGGGTCGGCTACACCTTC
cdr3_aa: CASSSDRVGYTF
v_call: TRBV11-3
j_call: TRBJ1-2
clone_size: many
d_call: TRBD1

cdr3_nt: TGTGCCAGCAGCTGGGCGGGGGACAGTTTGGAGACCCAGTACTTC
cdr3_aa: CASSWAGDSLETQYF
v_call: TRBV5-6
j_call: TRBJ2-5
clone_size: many
d_call: -

cdr3_nt: TGCGCCAGCAGCTTGGCGCCCAGGGATACGCAGTATTTT
cdr3_aa: CASSLAPRDTQYF
v_call: TRBV5-1
j_call: TRBJ2-3
clone_size: many
d_call: -

cdr3_nt: TGTGCCAGCAGTGTCTTCTACGAGCAGTACTTC
cdr3_aa: CASSVFYEQYF
v_call: TRBV2
j_call: TRBJ2-7
clone_size: many
d_call: -

cdr3_nt: TGTGCCAGCAGCTTCGAAAAGGACAGGGGCCCCCCTAATGAAAAACTGTTTTTT
cdr3_aa: CASSFEKDRGPPNEKLFF
v_call: TRBV7-8
j_call: TRBJ1-4
clone_size: -
d_call: TRBD1

cdr3_nt: TGTGCCAGCAGCCAAAACGGGGGTTTGGGGGAAAAACTGTTTTTT
cdr3_aa: CASSQNGGLGEKLFF
v_call: TRBV7-2
j_call: TRBJ1-4
clone_size: many
d_call: -

cdr3_nt: TGTGCCACCAGCAGAGATCTTCGGGTCGAGGGTCACTACGAGCAGTACTTC
cdr3_aa: CATSRDLRVEGHYEQYF
v_call: TRBV15
j_call: TRBJ2-7
clone_size: many
d_call: -

cdr3_nt: TGTGCCAGCAGCTTTATGGGACAGGGGTCGGATAGCTCTGGAAACACCATATATTTT
cdr3_aa: CASSFMGQGSDSSGNTIYF
v_call: TRBV7-2
j_call: TRBJ1-3
clone_size: many
d_call: TRBD1

cdr3_nt: TGCGCCAGCAGCCATAAGACTAGCGGGGGGTCGACTCTTATGTACAATGAGCAGTTCTTC
cdr3_aa: CASSHKTSGGSTLMYNEQFF
v_call: TRBV4-1
j_call: TRBJ2-1
clone_size: -
d_call: TRBD2

cdr3_nt: TGTGCCAGCACCCCCGGGACCCACTATGAGCAGTTCTTC
cdr3_aa: CASTPGTHYEQFF
v_call: TRBV27
j_call: TRBJ2-1
clone_size: few
d_call: -

cdr3_nt: TGTGCCAGCAGCGTAGAAAGCGGGAGGGCCCACGAGCAGTACTTC
cdr3_aa: CASSVESGRAHEQYF
v_call: TRBV9
j_call: TRBJ2-7
clone_size: many
d_call: TRBD2

cdr3_nt: TGCGCCAGCAGCTCAAAACGGGGTTCACCCCTCCACTTT
cdr3_aa: CASSSKRGSPLHF
v_call: TRBV5-1
j_call: TRBJ1-6
clone_size: -
d_call: -

cdr3_nt: TGTGCCAGCGGCGGCTATGGCTACACCTTC
cdr3_aa: CASGGYGYTF
v_call: TRBV12-3/TRBV12-4
j_call: TRBJ1-2
clone_size: many
d_call: -

cdr3_nt: TGCGCCAGCAGCCAGCCCCGACAGTCAAACGAGGATACGCAGTATTTT
cdr3_aa: CASSQPRQSNEDTQYF
v_call: TRBV4-1
j_call: TRBJ2-3
clone_size: many
d_call: -

cdr3_nt: TGCGCCAGCGACCTGGCCGGGGAGCTGTTTTTT
cdr3_aa: CASDLAGELFF
v_call: TRBV5-1
j_call: TRBJ2-2
clone_size: once
d_call: -

cdr3_nt: TGTGCCAGCAGTGCTACGACAGGGGTGAATGAAAAACTGTTTTTT
cdr3_aa: CASSATTGVNEKLFF
v_call: TRBV5-6
j_call: TRBJ1-4
clone_size: -
d_call: TRBD1

cdr3_nt: TGTGCCAGCAGCCATTCGAATAATTCACCCCTCCACTTT
cdr3_aa: CASSHSNNSPLHF
v_call: TRBV7-6
j_call: TRBJ1-6
clone_size: -
d_call: -

cdr3_nt: TGCAGCGTTGCCGACTCGGACACCGGGGAGCTGTTTTTT
cdr3_aa: CSVADSDTGELFF
v_call: TRBV29-1
j_call: TRBJ2-2
clone_size: -
d_call: -

cdr3_nt: TGTGCCAGCATCCAAGGGACAGAGCACTATGGCTACACCTTC
cdr3_aa: CASIQGTEHYGYTF
v_call: TRBV5-6
j_call: TRBJ1-2
clone_size: -
d_call: TRBD1

cdr3_nt: TGTGCCAGCAGCTTCGAGTTCAGCTCCTACGAGCAGTACTTC
cdr3_aa: CASSFEFSSYEQYF
v_call: TRBV11-2
j_call: TRBJ2-7
clone_size: many
d_call: -

cdr3_nt: TGTGCCAGCAGCGGGGGCGGGGTTTCACCCCTCCACTTT
cdr3_aa: CASSGGGVSPLHF
v_call: TRBV9
j_call: TRBJ1-6
clone_size: many
d_call: -

cdr3_nt: TGTGCCAGCGGCGGGGGGGGGGCCAGGGAGACCCAGTACTTC
cdr3_aa: CASGGGGARETQYF
v_call: TRBV7-2
j_call: TRBJ2-5
clone_size: many
d_call: TRBD2

cdr3_nt: TGCAGTGCTAGTGATAGCGGGGATGACACAGATACGCAGTATTTT
cdr3_aa: CSASDSGDDTDTQYF
v_call: TRBV20-1
j_call: TRBJ2-3
clone_size: many
d_call: TRBD2

cdr3_nt: TGTGCCAGCAGCCAAGGATCGGGGGCGTTGTACGAGCAGTACTTC
cdr3_aa: CASSQGSGALYEQYF
v_call: TRBV4-2
j_call: TRBJ2-7
clone_size: many
d_call: -

cdr3_nt: TGTGCCAGCAGCTCCGGACAGGGGACCTTCTACGAGCAGTACTTC
cdr3_aa: CASSSGQGTFYEQYF
v_call: TRBV5-8
j_call: TRBJ2-7
clone_size: many
d_call: TRBD1

cdr3_nt: TGTGCCAGCTCACCATCATTCTCCTACGAGCAGTACTTC
cdr3_aa: CASSPSFSYEQYF
v_call: TRBV18
j_call: TRBJ2-7
clone_size: few
d_call: -

cdr3_nt: TGTGCCAGTAGTGGGAGTGGACAGCCGAACACTGAAGCTTTCTTT
cdr3_aa: CASSGSGQPNTEAFF
v_call: TRBV19
j_call: TRBJ1-1
clone_size: once
d_call: -

cdr3_nt: TGTGCCAGCAGTTGGGCCAGGGGGTCAGATACGCAGTATTTT
cdr3_aa: CASSWARGSDTQYF
v_call: TRBV27
j_call: TRBJ2-3
clone_size: few
d_call: TRBD1